This is a list of T cell receptor beta chains from one sample in a study of cytomegalovirus exposure and HLA in healthy donors. The table came from immunoSEQ multiplex PCR; TCRdb's copy has only in-frame clones and leaves some out. The sample lists about 130,000 clones, roughly 82% occurring once. The source material was PBMCs. Receptor source: a woman aged 18-29 years in good health and CMV-seropositive. Each CDR3 is given with its conserved first and last residue. A D gene is named only where the DNA matches it firmly. Clone sizes are given selectively: once, few, many, or a class where the clone is expanded.

j_gene: TRBJ2-2; abundance: -; d_gene: -; v_gene: TRBV20-1; CDR3nt: TGCAGTGCTACCCTAAACGGGGAGCTGTTTTTT; CDR3aa: CSATLNGELFF
j_gene: TRBJ2-7; abundance: -; d_gene: TRBD2; v_gene: TRBV7-9; CDR3nt: TGTGCCAGCAGCTTAGAGATAGGGGAGGGCGAGCAGTACTTC; CDR3aa: CASSLEIGEGEQYF
j_gene: TRBJ2-5; abundance: once; d_gene: TRBD2; v_gene: TRBV5-4; CDR3nt: TGTGCCAGCAGCCTACTAGCGCAAGAGACCCAGTACTTC; CDR3aa: CASSLLAQETQYF
j_gene: TRBJ1-2; abundance: -; d_gene: TRBD1; v_gene: TRBV7-2; CDR3nt: TGTGCCAGCAGCTCAGACAGGGGAGAACTTTATGGCTACACCTTC; CDR3aa: CASSSDRGELYGYTF
j_gene: TRBJ2-5; abundance: -; d_gene: TRBD2; v_gene: TRBV11-2; CDR3nt: TGTGCCAGCAGCCCGAGACTAGCGGAAGAGACCCAGTACTTC; CDR3aa: CASSPRLAEETQYF
j_gene: TRBJ2-3; abundance: -; d_gene: TRBD2; v_gene: TRBV4-1; CDR3nt: TGCGCCAGCAGTCAAGGGATGGGACTAGCGGTTACTAGCACAGATACGCAGTATTTT; CDR3aa: CASSQGMGLAVTSTDTQYF
j_gene: TRBJ1-3; abundance: -; d_gene: TRBD1; v_gene: TRBV5-1; CDR3nt: TGCGCCAGCAGTTTGGACAGGGTCGATGGAAACACCATATATTTT; CDR3aa: CASSLDRVDGNTIYF
j_gene: TRBJ2-5; abundance: -; d_gene: TRBD2; v_gene: TRBV18; CDR3nt: TGTGCCAGCTCACGCCTAGCGGGCCAAGAGACCCAGTACTTC; CDR3aa: CASSRLAGQETQYF
j_gene: TRBJ2-5; abundance: -; d_gene: TRBD1; v_gene: TRBV11-2; CDR3nt: TGTGCCAGCAGCTCCGACAGGGGAAGGGGGGAGACCCAGTACTTC; CDR3aa: CASSSDRGRGETQYF
j_gene: TRBJ2-3; abundance: -; d_gene: TRBD2; v_gene: TRBV10-3; CDR3nt: TGTGCCACGTCCGGGACTAGCGGGTCTAGCACAGATACGCAGTATTTT; CDR3aa: CATSGTSGSSTDTQYF
j_gene: TRBJ2-5; abundance: -; d_gene: TRBD2; v_gene: TRBV9; CDR3nt: TGTGCCAGCAGCCCCCGGGGGGGCGGGGAGACCCAGTACTTC; CDR3aa: CASSPRGGGETQYF
j_gene: TRBJ2-2; abundance: once; d_gene: TRBD2; v_gene: TRBV2; CDR3nt: TGTGCCAGCAGTGCCGGACTAGCGGCGACCACCGGGGAGCTGTTTTTT; CDR3aa: CASSAGLAATTGELFF
j_gene: TRBJ1-6; abundance: -; d_gene: -; v_gene: TRBV5-6; CDR3nt: TGTGCCAGCAGCTTGGTTCAGGGCGATTCACCCCTCCACTTT; CDR3aa: CASSLVQGDSPLHF
j_gene: TRBJ2-7; abundance: -; d_gene: -; v_gene: TRBV11-2; CDR3nt: TGTGCCAGCAGCTTAGTCGCGGCCGAGCAGTACTTC; CDR3aa: CASSLVAAEQYF
j_gene: TRBJ1-2; abundance: -; d_gene: -; v_gene: TRBV5-1; CDR3nt: TGCGCCAGCAGCTTGAGGCGGGGGGACTATGGCTACACCTTC; CDR3aa: CASSLRRGDYGYTF
j_gene: TRBJ2-1; abundance: -; d_gene: -; v_gene: TRBV9; CDR3nt: TGTGCCAGCAGCGTAGGGGGACTGTCACCGAATGAGCAGTTCTTC; CDR3aa: CASSVGGLSPNEQFF
j_gene: TRBJ1-2; abundance: -; d_gene: -; v_gene: TRBV9; CDR3nt: TGTGCCAGCAGCGTAGGAGGACTTTGGGACTATGGCTACACCTTC; CDR3aa: CASSVGGLWDYGYTF
j_gene: TRBJ1-5; abundance: -; d_gene: TRBD1; v_gene: TRBV6-5; CDR3nt: TGTGCCAGCAGTGACAGGGCGTCGCAGCCCCAGCATTTT; CDR3aa: CASSDRASQPQHF
j_gene: TRBJ2-1; abundance: -; d_gene: TRBD2; v_gene: TRBV7-2; CDR3nt: TGTGCCAGCAGCGGCAGGACTAGCGGGGGCCTTTACAATGAGCAGTTCTTC; CDR3aa: CASSGRTSGGLYNEQFF
j_gene: TRBJ2-3; abundance: -; d_gene: -; v_gene: TRBV7-3; CDR3nt: TGTGCCAGCAGCTTAAAGGCGGCAGACCGCGGGGATACGCAGTATTTT; CDR3aa: CASSLKAADRGDTQYF
j_gene: TRBJ1-3; abundance: -; d_gene: TRBD1; v_gene: TRBV5-1; CDR3nt: TGCGCCAGCCGGGACAGGGACTCTGGAAACACCATATATTTT; CDR3aa: CASRDRDSGNTIYF
j_gene: TRBJ1-4; abundance: few; d_gene: TRBD1; v_gene: TRBV7-8; CDR3nt: TGTGCCAGCAGCTTAGGGGGGGCAGGGGGTAATGAAAAACTGTTTTTT; CDR3aa: CASSLGGAGGNEKLFF
j_gene: TRBJ1-2; abundance: -; d_gene: TRBD1; v_gene: TRBV29-1; CDR3nt: TGCAGCGTGGCCGGGACAGCCTTTGGCTACACCTTC; CDR3aa: CSVAGTAFGYTF
j_gene: TRBJ1-5; abundance: -; d_gene: -; v_gene: TRBV2; CDR3nt: TGTGCCAGCAAGGGGTGGGGCTCTCAGCCCCAGCATTTT; CDR3aa: CASKGWGSQPQHF
j_gene: TRBJ2-5; abundance: few; d_gene: TRBD1; v_gene: TRBV6-1; CDR3nt: TGTGCCAGCAACCCAGGGAACAGGGGAGAGACCCAGTACTTC; CDR3aa: CASNPGNRGETQYF
j_gene: TRBJ1-4; abundance: -; d_gene: -; v_gene: TRBV29-1; CDR3nt: TGCAGCGCAAAGAGAACAGGCGTTTATGAAAAACTGTTTTTT; CDR3aa: CSAKRTGVYEKLFF
j_gene: TRBJ2-2; abundance: few; d_gene: -; v_gene: TRBV5-1; CDR3nt: TGCGCCAGCAGCTCGTCCTTCGCCGGGGAGCTGTTTTTT; CDR3aa: CASSSSFAGELFF
j_gene: TRBJ2-5; abundance: -; d_gene: -; v_gene: TRBV2; CDR3nt: TGTGCCAGCAGGCGGGACGGGGGACCAGAGACCCAGTACTTC; CDR3aa: CASRRDGGPETQYF
j_gene: TRBJ2-5; abundance: -; d_gene: TRBD1; v_gene: TRBV7-9; CDR3nt: TGTGCCAGCAGCTTACCCAGGGGGACAGGGCCCCGGGAGACCCAGTACTTC; CDR3aa: CASSLPRGTGPRETQYF
j_gene: TRBJ2-1; abundance: -; d_gene: -; v_gene: TRBV18; CDR3nt: TGTGCCAGCTCACCACCGGCAGCGTTTCGCTACAATGAGCAGTTCTTC; CDR3aa: CASSPPAAFRYNEQFF
j_gene: TRBJ2-3; abundance: -; d_gene: TRBD1; v_gene: TRBV5-1; CDR3nt: TGCGCCAGCATAGGGGGCACCCGCACAGATACGCAGTATTTT; CDR3aa: CASIGGTRTDTQYF
j_gene: TRBJ2-1; abundance: once; d_gene: TRBD2; v_gene: TRBV5-1; CDR3nt: TGCGCCAGCATGGAAGCGGGGGGGCCATATGAGCAGTTCTTC; CDR3aa: CASMEAGGPYEQFF
j_gene: TRBJ2-7; abundance: -; d_gene: TRBD2; v_gene: TRBV6-5; CDR3nt: TGTGCCAGCAGTGGAACTAGCGCGTCCTACGAGCAGTACTTC; CDR3aa: CASSGTSASYEQYF
j_gene: TRBJ2-1; abundance: -; d_gene: TRBD2; v_gene: TRBV2; CDR3nt: TGTGCCAGCACCCCTAAGCGGGGCTATGAGCAGTTCTTC; CDR3aa: CASTPKRGYEQFF
j_gene: TRBJ2-2; abundance: -; d_gene: -; v_gene: TRBV11-3; CDR3nt: TGTGCCAGCAGCTTAGGAGAGGCGGGCGGGGAGCTGTTTTTT; CDR3aa: CASSLGEAGGELFF
j_gene: TRBJ2-1; abundance: -; d_gene: TRBD2; v_gene: TRBV19; CDR3nt: TGTGCCAGTAGTATAGGGCTAGCGGGCGGTGGGATCTTC; CDR3aa: CASSIGLAGGGIF
j_gene: TRBJ2-7; abundance: -; d_gene: -; v_gene: TRBV11-3; CDR3nt: TGTGCCAGCAGCCTGAAACAGGGTCCCACCTACGAGCAGTACTTC; CDR3aa: CASSLKQGPTYEQYF
j_gene: TRBJ2-7; abundance: -; d_gene: -; v_gene: TRBV9; CDR3nt: TGTGCCAGCGGAGGGGGGGGTCCCTACGAGCAGTACTTC; CDR3aa: CASGGGGPYEQYF
j_gene: TRBJ2-5; abundance: -; d_gene: TRBD2; v_gene: TRBV4-1; CDR3nt: TGCGCCAGCAGCCAAGTACTAGCGGGGGGGCCGCGTGAGACCCAGTACTTC; CDR3aa: CASSQVLAGGPRETQYF
j_gene: TRBJ1-6; abundance: -; d_gene: -; v_gene: TRBV30; CDR3nt: TGTGCCTGGAGTGTAATCGGGACTGCTTATTCACCCCTCCACTTT; CDR3aa: CAWSVIGTAYSPLHF
j_gene: TRBJ2-7; abundance: once; d_gene: -; v_gene: TRBV6-1; CDR3nt: TGTGCCAGCAGTGAGAAGTACGGGCAGTACTTC; CDR3aa: CASSEKYGQYF
j_gene: TRBJ2-5; abundance: -; d_gene: -; v_gene: TRBV5-1; CDR3nt: TGCGCCAGCAGCTTTACCAGGAAGGAAGAGACCCAGTACTTC; CDR3aa: CASSFTRKEETQYF
j_gene: TRBJ2-7; abundance: -; d_gene: TRBD1; v_gene: TRBV18; CDR3nt: TGTGCCAGCTCACAACAGGGACAGATCTACGAGCAGTACTTC; CDR3aa: CASSQQGQIYEQYF
j_gene: TRBJ2-2; abundance: -; d_gene: TRBD1; v_gene: TRBV11-2; CDR3nt: TGTGCCAGCAGCGGACCCAGACAGGGGCGCAACACCGGGGAGCTGTTTTTT; CDR3aa: CASSGPRQGRNTGELFF
j_gene: TRBJ2-1; abundance: few; d_gene: TRBD2; v_gene: TRBV5-1; CDR3nt: TGCGCCAGCAGCCCTTCAGCGGGGGGGATGGGGGAGCAGTTCTTC; CDR3aa: CASSPSAGGMGEQFF
j_gene: TRBJ2-5; abundance: -; d_gene: TRBD2; v_gene: TRBV5-4; CDR3nt: TGTGCCAGCAGCTTGGGCCTAGCGGGGGCCCAAGAGACCCAGTACTTC; CDR3aa: CASSLGLAGAQETQYF
j_gene: TRBJ2-2; abundance: few; d_gene: TRBD1; v_gene: TRBV5-1; CDR3nt: TGCGCCAGCAGCATGGGACAGGGGGCGGACACCGGGGAGCTGTTTTTT; CDR3aa: CASSMGQGADTGELFF
j_gene: TRBJ2-1; abundance: -; d_gene: TRBD2; v_gene: TRBV7-9; CDR3nt: TGTTCCAGCAGATCAGCGGGGGGGATCGTTGAGCAGTTCTTC; CDR3aa: CSSRSAGGIVEQFF
j_gene: TRBJ2-6; abundance: -; d_gene: TRBD1; v_gene: TRBV2; CDR3nt: TGTGCCAGCAGTGCCGGGACAGGGGGGCTCGGGGCCAACGTCCTGACTTTC; CDR3aa: CASSAGTGGLGANVLTF
j_gene: TRBJ1-3; abundance: few; d_gene: TRBD1; v_gene: TRBV4-1; CDR3nt: TGCGCCAGCAGCCAAGATGAGCTATTCGGGACAGGGGGCCGCGGGGCTGGAAACACCATATATTTT; CDR3aa: CASSQDELFGTGGRGAGNTIYF
j_gene: TRBJ1-1; abundance: -; d_gene: -; v_gene: TRBV6-1; CDR3nt: TGTGCCAGCAGTGTACTGAGGTGGGACACAGTGAACACTGAAGCTTTCTTT; CDR3aa: CASSVLRWDTVNTEAFF
j_gene: TRBJ1-2; abundance: -; d_gene: -; v_gene: TRBV7-2; CDR3nt: TGTGCCAGCAGCTTCTCAACTATCGCGGGGGATGGCTACACCTTC; CDR3aa: CASSFSTIAGDGYTF